The source of this T cell receptor beta chain is a study of regulatory T cells in long-lasting Graves disease. This CDR3 is 15 amino acids long. The V gene's germline CDR1 is SNHLY and CDR2 FYNNEI. Trimming stripped 2 bases from V and 10 bases from J, with 18 bases between. Time point noted: newly diagnosed GD, antithyroid drugs for less than 3 months. Making the TCR library involved RNA that had been extracted from PBMCs. Arm-PCR with iRepertoire HTBI primers amplified the CDR3 regions for these TCR beta libraries. One entry per CDR3 protein, called by TCRdb with MiXCR from the multiplex PCR reads. Counted here are roughly 510,000 distinct CDR3 sequences, roughly a sixth occurring once; the ten biggest clones make up 9.5% to 15%. This clonotype occurred many times. The data were also submitted as part of a second study, on T cells in Graves' hyperthyroidism and ophthalmopathy.

The V and J genes are TRBV2 and TRBJ2-1; D is possibly TRBD2 (5 bases). The clonotype was recovered from a man aged 18-30 years with Graves disease. Sample: peripheral blood mononuclear cells (PBMCs), taken at new diagnosis, from a patient treated with antithyroid drugs. The CDR3, as DNA: TGTGCCAGCAGTGAATCGGGGATCCTTGGAGAGGAGCAGTTCTTC. Its protein product is CASSESGILGEEQFF.